The sequence of this T cell receptor (beta chain) was determined in a study of CD8 T cells in ankylosing spondylitis. Study-level points and caveats: The clones that were linked to disease were reported to be significantly enriched in matched synovial fluid samples from ankylosing spondylitis patients.

This clonotype was detected ten times or more. The antigen is not known. One entry per CDR3 protein, called by TCRdb with MiXCR from the 5' RACE reads. The sample holds approximately 42,000 distinct CDR3 sequences, roughly 11% seen once. Material: blood, either unsorted or a sorted T cell fraction (not recorded which). This clonotype originated in a male donor with ankylosing spondylitis or in good health (not recorded which).

The chain's CDR3 is CSAGGPGEGSTDTQYF. CDR3 DNA: TGCAGCGCCGGAGGACCGGGGGAGGGTAGCACAGATACGCAGTATTTT. The genes are TRBV29-1 and TRBJ2-3; TRBD2 aligns across 7 bases. The CDR3 totals 16 residues. The ends lost 7 bases at V and 0 bases at J; junction bases unmatched: 13. Per the germline V gene, CDR1 is SQVTM and CDR2 is ANQGSEA.